The 20 T cell receptor beta chains below come from one sample, sequenced in a study of blood T cells in healthy people across ages. Primed by a sample-barcoded 5' primer and a J-beta primer mix, a second PCR proceeded for roughly 6 to 12 cycles. MiXCR, run by TCRdb on the 5' RACE reads, gives a single entry per CDR3 protein. This table has hundreds of thousands of distinct CDR3 sequences, approximately 40% appearing once. Sequenced material: blood. All receptors come from a man aged 80 or over in good health.

With respect to this clonotype: At one end, the junction sequence differs from germline, possibly due to a read error. J is TRBJ1-1 and V is TRBV24-1; 12 bases agree with TRBD1. CDR1 is KGHDR and CDR2 is SFDVKD in the germline V gene. CDR3 length: 13 residues. CDR3 in amino acids: CTTRGQGADEAFF. The CDR3 DNA follows: TGTACCACCAGGGGACAGGGGGCTGATGAAGCTTTCTTT.

The chain is built from TRBV14 and TRBJ2-7; TRBD1 matches at 9 bases. Germline-derived CDR1 and CDR2 are SGHDN and FVKESK. The V gene end was trimmed by 4 bases and the J gene end by 6 bases; junction bases not matched to a gene: 4. The CDR3 sequence is 13 residues long. The CDR3 DNA follows: TGTGCCAGCAGCCGGGACAGGGCGGCCGAGCAGTACTTC. Translating gives CASSRDRAAEQYF.

Points on this clonotype: This may be a read error: a much more frequent sequence differs by one nucleotide. V usage is TRBV4-2 and J usage is TRBJ2-5; the match to TRBD1 covers 9 bases. Germline-derived CDR1 and CDR2 are LGHNA and YNFKEQ. The CDR3 extends over 15 amino acids. Here the CDR3 reads CVSSHPGTGQETQYF. In DNA form, the CDR3 reads TGTGTCAGCAGCCATCCTGGGACAGGGCAAGAGACCCAGTACTTC.

The J gene is TRBJ2-2, the V gene TRBV20-1, with 13 bases matching TRBD2. The CDR3 is 15 amino acids. The germline V gene has CDR1 DFQATT and CDR2 SNEGSKA (reference sequence). V was clipped by 6 bases and J by 4 bases; unmatched bases: 5. The CDR3 reads CSARTSGGLTGELFF. The CDR3, as DNA: TGCAGTGCGCGGACTAGCGGGGGCCTCACCGGGGAGCTGTTTTTT.

This chain joins TRBV7-9 and TRBJ1-1; D call uncertain. This CDR3 contains 12 residues. Per germline, CDR1 SEHNR and CDR2 FQNEAQ (reference sequence). CDR3 protein: CAARGGNTEAFF. The CDR3 coding sequence is TGTGCAGCCCGGGGAGGGAACACTGAAGCTTTCTTT.

The genes are TRBV10-2 and TRBJ2-7, with 9 positions matching TRBD1. The CDR3 is 16 amino acids. Germline V gene sequence: CDR1 WSHSY, CDR2 SAAADI. V was pared by 6 bases and J by 12 bases, with 21 bases of the junction left unmatched. The CDR3 region has the DNA TGCGCCAGCAGGGATACGGGGACAGGGTTTTCGAAGACCCGGTACTTC. This codes for CASRDTGTGFSKTRYF.

This clonotype has a count of ten or more. V usage is TRBV7-2 and J usage is TRBJ2-6, with a tentative D call TRBD1 (6 bases). From germline, CDR1 is SGHTA and CDR2 FQGNSA. Trimming took 6 bases from V and 2 from J, leaving 11 bases between them. This CDR3 has 15 amino acids. The CDR3 reads CASRPNRAGANVLTF. The CDR3 DNA sequence: TGTGCCAGCAGGCCTAACAGGGCTGGGGCCAACGTCCTGACTTTC.

Only a few counts were recorded for this clonotype. The genes are TRBV6-6 and TRBJ1-6, with a possible D match to TRBD1 (6 bases). Between the trimmed V and J ends, which lost 5 bases and 7 bases, there was a span of 18 bases. The CDR3 covers 16 residues. Germline CDR1 and CDR2: MNHNY and SVGAGI (reference sequence). CDR3 sequence (DNA): TGTGCCAGCAGTGCGCCAGGGGCTTGGGAGAATTCACCCCTCCACTTT. It specifies CASSAPGAWENSPLHF.

The V gene is TRBV4-3, the J gene TRBJ2-2; 7 positions agree with TRBD1. Trimming cost V 8 bases and J 4 bases; bases outside gene matches: 7. Germline V gene data show CDR1 as LGHNA and CDR2 as YSLEER. The CDR3 length is 14 residues. CDR3 sequence: CASRKQGSTGELFF. CDR3 bases: TGCGCCAGCCGAAAACAGGGGTCCACCGGGGAGCTGTTTTTT.

The chain combines TRBV5-1 with TRBJ2-3; TRBD2 is a possible D gene (5 bases). The CDR3 contains 14 residues. V dropped 4 bases and J dropped 3 bases, with 12 bases sitting between them. Germline CDR1 and CDR2: SGHRS and YFSETQ. This CDR3 is CASSTGEGTDTQYF. Here the CDR3 DNA reads TGCGCCAGCAGCACCGGGGAAGGTACAGATACGCAGTATTTT. Full variable domain (remainder filled in from reference TRBV5-1 and TRBJ2-3): KAGVTQTPRYLIKTRGQQVTLSCSPISGHRSVSWYQQTPGQGLQFLFEYFSETQRNKGNFPGRFSGRQFSNSRSEMNVSTLELGDSALYLCASSTGEGTDTQYFGPGTRLTVL.

This chain uses TRBV7-9 with TRBJ2-3, with 7 bases identical to TRBD1. The length of the CDR3 is 14 residues. Trimming cost V 5 bases and J 2 bases; bases outside gene matches: 4. Germline V gene sequence: CDR1 SEHNR, CDR2 FQNEAQ (reference sequence). The chain's CDR3 is CASSHRGLTDTQYF. The CDR3 DNA reads TGTGCCAGCAGCCACAGGGGCCTCACAGATACGCAGTATTTT.

This clonotype appeared once. The rearrangement joins TRBV9 to TRBJ2-7, with TRBD2 matching 12 bases. Trimming took 0 bases from V and 7 from J; bases not matched to a gene: 20. The germline V gene has CDR1 SGDLS and CDR2 YYNGEE. The CDR3 is made up of 20 amino acids. Here the CDR3 reads CASSVDDLAGGPMVSVEQYF. For the CDR3, the DNA is TGTGCCAGCAGCGTAGATGATCTAGCGGGAGGGCCGATGGTTTCCGTTGAGCAGTACTTC.

This clonotype was observed a handful of times. The rearrangement links TRBV24-1 to TRBJ2-7; TRBD1 matches 9 bases. The CDR3 is 15 residues long. The germline gives CDR1 KGHDR, CDR2 SFDVKD. V was clipped by 3 bases and J by 6 bases; unmatched bases: 8. CDR3: CATSDTGTGSGEQYF. CDR3 nucleotides: TGTGCCACCAGTGATACCGGGACAGGGTCGGGCGAGCAGTACTTC.

This clonotype has a handful of counts. In DNA form, the CDR3 reads TGTGCCAGCAGCCAGACAGGGCGGGACGAGCAGTACTTC. Protein sequence: CASSQTGRDEQYF. V and J are TRBV3-1 and TRBJ2-7; 7 nucleotides agree with TRBD1. The CDR3 covers 13 residues. V lost 3 bases, J lost 5 bases, and 4 bases stayed unmatched. CDR1 and CDR2 (germline): LGHDT, YNNKEL (reference sequence).

This chain joins TRBV5-1 and TRBJ2-7; tentatively, D is TRBD1 (6 bases). The CDR3 extends over 13 amino acids. In germline, CDR1 is SGHRS, CDR2 YFSETQ. V was pared by 0 bases and J by 10 bases, with 14 bases between. CDR3 nucleotide sequence: TGCGCCAGCAGCTTGGGGCAGGGGTCGGCCCAGTACTTC. Its translation: CASSLGQGSAQYF.

The CDR3 nucleotides read TGCAGCGTTGAAGGTCTTCCCGGCCGCACAGATACGCAGTATTTT. Translated: CSVEGLPGRTDTQYF. The rearrangement joins TRBV29-1 to TRBJ2-3, with D unresolved. Trimming took off 1 base at V and 1 base at J, with 12 bases between the two ends. The CDR3 sequence is 15 residues long. CDR1 SQVTM and CDR2 ANQGSEA come from the germline V gene.

This clonotype came up a few times. The chain combines TRBV7-2 with TRBJ2-3; tentative D call: TRBD2 (6 bases). This CDR3 contains 14 residues. Germline V CDR1 and CDR2: SGHTA, FQGNSA. V dropped 5 bases and J dropped 3 bases, with 12 bases sitting between them. The CDR3 DNA is TGTGCCAGCAGCCCGGGAGTACTTACAGATACGCAGTATTTT. Translation gives CASSPGVLTDTQYF.

V is TRBV5-6 and J is TRBJ1-1; 9 bases line up with TRBD1. Trimming cost V 6 bases and J 11 bases; bases outside gene matches: 11. In germline, CDR1 is SGHDT, CDR2 YYEEEE. The CDR3 loop spans 13 amino acids. CDR3 DNA: TGTGCCAGCAACGCACAGGGGGCTGTAGGGGCTTTCTTT. Encoded protein: CASNAQGAVGAFF.

Details on this clonotype: This may be a read error, as it is one base from a much larger clone. The V call is TRBV9, the J call TRBJ1-1; a possible D gene is TRBD1 (5 bases). Germline-derived CDR1 and CDR2 are SGDLS and YYNGEE. V was cut by 4 bases and J by 7 bases, with 11 bases left in between. The CDR3 runs 12 residues. The CDR3: CASSPHGHEAFF. DNA of the CDR3: TGTGCCAGCAGCCCACATGGACATGAAGCTTTCTTT.

This clonotype was seen many times. V usage is TRBV29-1 and J usage is TRBJ2-3, with unresolved D. The CDR3 is 15 amino acids. Germline lookup yields CDR1 SQVTM and CDR2 ANQGSEA. V dropped 6 bases and J dropped 4 bases, with 20 bases sitting between them. CDR3 protein: CSVGPDPTAADTQYF. The CDR3 DNA is TGCAGCGTGGGCCCGGACCCGACGGCGGCAGATACGCAGTATTTT.